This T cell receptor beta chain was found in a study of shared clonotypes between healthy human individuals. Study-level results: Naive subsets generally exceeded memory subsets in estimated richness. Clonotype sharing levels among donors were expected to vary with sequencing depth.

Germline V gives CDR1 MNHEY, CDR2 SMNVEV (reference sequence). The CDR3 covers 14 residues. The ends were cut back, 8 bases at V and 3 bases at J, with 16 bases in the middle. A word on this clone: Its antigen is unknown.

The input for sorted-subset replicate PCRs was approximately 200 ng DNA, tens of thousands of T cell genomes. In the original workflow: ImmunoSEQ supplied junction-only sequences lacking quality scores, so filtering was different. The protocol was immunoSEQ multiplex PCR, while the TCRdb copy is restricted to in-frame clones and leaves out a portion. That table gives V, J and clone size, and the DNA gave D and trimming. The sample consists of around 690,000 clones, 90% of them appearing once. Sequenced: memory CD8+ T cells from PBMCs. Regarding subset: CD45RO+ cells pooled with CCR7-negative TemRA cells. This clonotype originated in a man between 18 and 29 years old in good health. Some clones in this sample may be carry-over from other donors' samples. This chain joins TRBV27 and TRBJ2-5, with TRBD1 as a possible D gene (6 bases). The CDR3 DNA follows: TGTGCCAGCGCTACCCTTAGGGACAAAGAGACCCAGTACTTC. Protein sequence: CASATLRDKETQYF.